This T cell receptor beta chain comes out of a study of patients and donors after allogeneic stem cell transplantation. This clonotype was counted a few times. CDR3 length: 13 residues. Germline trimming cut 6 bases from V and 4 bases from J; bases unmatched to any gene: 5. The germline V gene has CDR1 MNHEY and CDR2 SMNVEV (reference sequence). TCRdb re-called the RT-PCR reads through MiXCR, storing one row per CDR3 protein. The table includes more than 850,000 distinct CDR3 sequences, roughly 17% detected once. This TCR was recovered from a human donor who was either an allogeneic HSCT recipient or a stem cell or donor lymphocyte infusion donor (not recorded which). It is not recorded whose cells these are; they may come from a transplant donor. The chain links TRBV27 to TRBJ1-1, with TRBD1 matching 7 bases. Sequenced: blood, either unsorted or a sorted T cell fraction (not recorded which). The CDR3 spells CASSQQGSTEAFF. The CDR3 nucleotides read TGTGCCAGCAGCCAACAGGGGAGCACTGAAGCTTTCTTT.